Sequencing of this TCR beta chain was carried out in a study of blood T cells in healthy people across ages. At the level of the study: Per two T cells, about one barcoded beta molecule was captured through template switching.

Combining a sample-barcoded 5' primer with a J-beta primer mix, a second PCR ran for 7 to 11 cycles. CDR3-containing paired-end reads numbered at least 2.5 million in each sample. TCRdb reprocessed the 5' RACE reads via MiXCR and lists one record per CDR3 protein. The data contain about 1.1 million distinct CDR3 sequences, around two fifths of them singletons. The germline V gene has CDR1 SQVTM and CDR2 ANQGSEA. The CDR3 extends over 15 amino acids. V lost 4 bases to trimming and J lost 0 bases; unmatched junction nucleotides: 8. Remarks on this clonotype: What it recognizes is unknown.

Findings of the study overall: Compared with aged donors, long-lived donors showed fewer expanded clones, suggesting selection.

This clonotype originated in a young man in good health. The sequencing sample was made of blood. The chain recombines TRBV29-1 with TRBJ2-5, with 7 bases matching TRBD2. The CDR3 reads CSVVFGGGYQETQYF. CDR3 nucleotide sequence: TGCAGCGTTGTGTTTGGCGGGGGTTACCAAGAGACCCAGTACTTC. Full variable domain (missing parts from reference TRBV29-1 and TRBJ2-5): SAVISQKPSRDICQRGTSLTIQCQVDSQVTMMFWYRQQPGQSLTLIATANQGSEATYESGFVIDKFPISRPNLTFSTLTVSNMSPEDSSIYLCSVVFGGGYQETQYFGPGTRLLVL.